The rows below give T cell receptor beta chains drawn from one sample of a study of T cell responses to AZD1222 COVID-19 vaccine. This table comes from immunoSEQ multiplex PCR, and its TCRdb copy is limited to in-frame clones, with some not included. Of approximately 120,000 clones in the sample, 75% to 90% were seen once. Sequences were derived from peripheral blood, sampled 28 days after the second AZD1222 dose. The receptors shown here come from an adult who received the AZD1222 COVID-19 vaccine. CDR3s leave out the opening cysteine and the closing phenylalanine or tryptophan. Each record gives: V gene, D gene, J gene, CDR3 protein. D genes are given only for firm matches.

>TRBV15|-|TRBJ2-7
ATSRGRLTAYEQY
>TRBV3-1/TRBV3-2|-|TRBJ2-1
ASSYEVREQF
>TRBV12-3/TRBV12-4|-|TRBJ1-2
ASSLYRNYGYT
>TRBV6-5|-|TRBJ1-1
ASSTRGRGGTAF
>TRBV5-1|TRBD1|TRBJ1-1
ASSWDSQGREAF
>TRBV28|-|TRBJ2-5
ASSRGGGGGQY
>TRBV27|TRBD1|TRBJ2-7
ASSSGGQGLEQY
>TRBV3-1/TRBV3-2|-|TRBJ1-1
ASSPRAAGLNTEAF
>TRBV7-2|-|TRBJ2-2
ASSLLQNTGELF
>TRBV28|-|TRBJ1-5
AMGPSNQPQH
>TRBV6-5|-|TRBJ1-4
ASSLRGTTNEKLF
>TRBV24-1|TRBD1|TRBJ1-5
ATSDSQGGQAGNQPQH
>TRBV20-1|-|TRBJ2-1
SASRGGEQF
>TRBV7-9|-|TRBJ2-2
ASSFSTTGELF
>TRBV6-5|-|TRBJ1-3
ASMPGKGNTIY
>TRBV6-5|-|TRBJ1-2
ASSYESVYGYT
>TRBV6-2/TRBV6-3|TRBD1|TRBJ1-5
ASSYGGQASQPQH
>TRBV6-5|-|TRBJ1-1
ASSPRQTLNTEAF
>TRBV5-1|TRBD2|TRBJ2-5
ASSLLIAGVGQETQY
>TRBV6-5|-|TRBJ2-2
ASSRGTGELF
>TRBV6-5|-|TRBJ1-1
ASILRTEAF
>TRBV9|TRBD1|TRBJ1-5
ASSPTGGNQPQH
>TRBV29-1|TRBD1|TRBJ1-2
SILTGVFGGYT
>TRBV3-1/TRBV3-2|TRBD2|TRBJ2-1
ASSQDWAPSGGNNEQF
>TRBV5-4|-|TRBJ2-3
ASSLLSRGADTQY
>TRBV6-5|TRBD1|TRBJ1-4
ASSYSGTENEKLF
>TRBV6-6|-|TRBJ1-5
ASIQGTTNQPQH
>TRBV6-5|-|TRBJ2-7
ASSYLRAGYEQY
>TRBV2|TRBD1|TRBJ2-7
ASSGGTGGKPEQY
>TRBV30|TRBD2|TRBJ2-5
AWLPWWGGQETQY
>TRBV19|-|TRBJ2-7
ASRRGPYEQY
>TRBV7-8|TRBD1|TRBJ1-5
ASSLAQTGYSQPQH
>TRBV6-5|-|TRBJ1-3
ASTSRGLGNTIY
>TRBV18|-|TRBJ2-7
ASSRQGFLDEQY
>TRBV7-9|-|TRBJ1-3
ASSLGVGGNTIY
>TRBV6-5|-|TRBJ1-1
ASRTVNTEAF
>TRBV6-5|-|TRBJ1-1
ASSYSRGREAF
>TRBV5-8|TRBD1|TRBJ1-6
ASSGPGDRASPLH
>TRBV6-5|-|TRBJ2-7
ASSPARVLSYEQY
>TRBV24-1|TRBD1|TRBJ1-2
ATSDRTGWGVNYGYT
>TRBV7-2|-|TRBJ2-1
ASALRGGPDEQF
>TRBV7-9|-|TRBJ1-4
ASQRSTNEKLF
>TRBV10-2|TRBD1|TRBJ2-7
ASSETGAGYEQY
>TRBV9|-|TRBJ1-3
ASAPSSGNTIY
>TRBV7-9|-|TRBJ2-1
ASSRTENEQF